The source of this T cell receptor (beta chain) is a study of cytomegalovirus exposure and HLA in healthy donors (dated by TCRdb to 2016 to 2017). As for the study more broadly: In an earlier analysis of fewer than 750 of the donors, about 260 Gb of sequence data and 90 million to 120 million unique TCR beta sequences from about 179 million T cells were reported. About five DR-DQ haplotypes were handled as single units for association and clustering, since linkage in the cohort was strong. Donor age, sex, ethnicity and CMV serostatus were compiled together with the repertoire data. An earlier analysis of approximately 640 of the donors applied high-throughput TCR beta sequencing to assess whether each TCR beta V gene segment acted as functional or pseudogenic. Of the roughly 400 genotyped donors, around 81% fell in the genetic ancestry cluster associated with self-reported Caucasian donors. The later analysis used no new phenotypic data to find candidate immune exposures, relying instead on TCR beta sequences and their occurrence across donors. Class I and class II HLA loci were covered by the typing at four-digit resolution. The number of typed donors differed by locus: roughly 629-640 for A, B, C, DRB1 and DQB1; 500 to 550 for DQA1; approximately 600 for DPA1; and roughly 470 for DPB1. The study used immunosequencing to profile the T cell repertoires of more than 650 subjects and linked those repertoires to cytomegalovirus serostatus. To study patterns of TCR occurrence, a later analysis re-analyzed previously published TCR beta repertoires from just over 650 donors and added high-resolution HLA genotyping. The study was designed to test whether signatures of past pathogen exposure could be identified by cataloging public T cell receptors. Across approximately 420 genotyped donors of the cohort, an average of roughly 200,000 unique TCR beta nucleotide sequences per donor were sequenced, and approximately 19% of those sequences were non-productive. To predict cytomegalovirus infection status, the study combined high-throughput TCR immunosequencing, statistical association of individual TCRs with disease status, and machine learning. A separate validation cohort of roughly 130 different subjects was used in addition to the roughly 700-subject first cohort. An early release that covered several hundred HLA-typed donors contained approximately 300 gigabases of sequencing data and tens of millions of unique TCR sequences. Genome-wide SNP genotypes for about 60% of the 666 donors were used in a later genetic analysis, which treated that subset as a discovery cohort. Every discovery cohort repertoire had been produced on one sequencing platform.

Beyond this particular receptor, the publication reports: A few of the identified cytomegalovirus-associated TCR beta chains were confirmed in vitro to be specific for cytomegalovirus antigens. A later analysis found that HLA-associated TCR beta chains were more clonally expanded and had lower generation probabilities than equally common non-associated chains. In a later analysis, the rate of TCR association differed among HLA loci, with DRB1 alleles having the most associated TCRs and HLA-C alleles having the fewest. In a later analysis, most CMV-associated TCR beta chains were found to appear HLA-restricted, with HLA associations seemingly driven largely by CMV exposure. Because HLA typing was missing for some donors at each locus, association tests included only the typed subset. Correlated functional status among segregating V segments might be attributable to linkage disequilibrium, but an unknown experimental factor could not be ruled out. According to the authors, the approach could potentially be generalized to other disease states and immunological phenotypes. Strong co-occurrence of HLA alleles, especially DR and DQ, made assigning TCR associations to individual alleles difficult. According to a later analysis, parvovirus B19, influenza, CMV and Epstein-Barr virus appeared linked to several top co-occurrence clusters. An association between a missense DCLRE1C variant and V-gene and J-gene trimming of TCR beta chains was found in a later genetic analysis and replicated in an independent cohort. Cytomegalovirus status was reported to be diagnosed by the classifier with high specificity and sensitivity in both the original and validation cohorts. Some 15 rarely observed V segments, including chromosome 9 orphons, were excluded from the earlier analysis of approximately 500 of the donors because counts were too low. In an earlier analysis of about 550 of the donors, most TCR beta V segments were observed in productive rearrangements about 90% or about 30% of the time, broadly matching IMGT annotations. The only immune exposure information available for the cohort was CMV serostatus. Compared with the 666-donor mean, donors in an Asian-associated ancestry cluster had fewer N-insertions in productive TCRs, according to a later genetic analysis. In this cohort, only TCR beta chains were sequenced, and detectable features were limited by the absence of alpha or paired-chain data. At a false discovery rate of 0.05, a later analysis linked around 15,000 TCR beta sequences to specific HLA alleles. The study gave a list of over 150 TCR beta chains associated with cytomegalovirus. The 87-base-pair reads could not distinguish some IMGT-functional V segments, including TRBV6-2 and TRBV6-3, so those segments were excluded. Most TCR sequences were observed very rarely across donors, whereas some public TCRs were present in many individuals. A cluster of highly shared sequence variants was judged likely to represent a technical artifact of the sequencing pipeline. A further reported finding was that TCR beta sequences accurately predicted the HLA-A and HLA-B alleles for most subjects in the first cohort. The presence/absence analyses assumed that sequencing depth was roughly uniform across donors, and that assumption may not be true.

The library was built by means of the immunoSEQ multiplex PCR assay. The multiplex PCR relied on a mix of 60 forward primers for TCR Vbeta segments and 13 reverse primers for TCR Jbeta segments. The CDR3 region of rearranged TCR beta genes was amplified from genomic DNA with a multiplex PCR assay. Amplified TCR beta libraries were sequenced as 87-base-pair reads on the Illumina HiSeq System. The original pipeline was this. Across the roughly 700 repertoires, a later analysis counted roughly 77 million unique TCR beta chains, about 10 million of which were shared by at least two donors. A nearest-neighbor algorithm error-corrected the raw reads and collapsed the reads into unique sequences, merging closely related sequences to remove PCR and sequencing errors. To assign V, D and J gene segments, CDR3 sequences were aligned to IMGT reference sequences. For a sequence to be retained, a match of at least six nucleotides to both a V gene segment and a J gene segment was required. Rearrangements were called productive when the CDR3 lacked stop codons and stayed in frame with V and J; all others were non-productive. Following IMGT convention, CDR3 was defined as the stretch from the second conserved V-encoded cysteine to the conserved J-encoded phenylalanine. In an earlier analysis of just under 600 of the donors, sequences lacking an unambiguous match to a single V gene segment were excluded. An earlier analysis of 500 to 600 of the donors classified V segments as functional when productive rearrangements were above 56.7% and as segregating when the standard deviation between donors was above 5%. A statistical classification framework was developed to diagnose cytomegalovirus status using the catalog of TCR beta chain sequences. In a later analysis, TCR nucleotide sequences were compared against IMGT/GENE-DB human TR gene sequences so that V and J genes could be assigned. A later analysis assigned CDR3 sequences and most-parsimonious VDJ recombination scenarios with the TCRdist pipeline. A later analysis defined each TCR beta chain by its CDR3 amino acid sequence plus V-gene family, and excluded reads lacking a unique V-gene family. As a way to deal with suspected cross-contamination and a sequencing artifact, a later analysis dropped under 600 nucleotide sequences that were highly shared and had low generation probability. A later analysis calculated a clonal expansion index for each public chain from normalized within-repertoire ranks of inferred template counts. A later analysis computed generation probabilities with a VDJ recombination model fitted to out-of-frame rearrangements, and checked the results against IGoR. In a later analysis, TCR-TCR, TCR-HLA and TCR-CMV co-occurrence was scored with hypergeometric tests, and a repertoire-size bias correction was applied to TCR pairs. False discovery rates were estimated in a later analysis by permuting HLA or CMV assignments 20 times. A later analysis grouped co-occurring TCRs with DBSCAN, adding TCRdist sequence similarity when clustering within HLA-allele-positive subsets. Repertoires with fewer than 30,000 or more than 120,000 public chains, plus five repertoires with anomalous nucleotide sharing, were excluded from co-occurrence clustering. This is the immuneACCESS table as TCRdb keeps it, with only in-frame sequences that have V and J called. A part of the clones is gone; compared with another copy, unresolved V genes explain less than half, and the rest is unexplained. The V and J calls and clone size are taken from that table; D and trimming were inferred from the DNA. The sample table holds some 140,000 clones, of which around 82% were seen once. In total, the top ten clones hold around 5.2% of the sample.

The CDR3 runs 20 amino acids, cysteine and phenylalanine included. Only the CDR3 DNA is retained, 60 bases long and in frame from the first base. Compared with germline, V lacks 4 bases and J lacks 0 bases; bases without a gene match: 13. CDR1 PRHDT and CDR2 FYEKMQ are derived from the germline V gene (reference sequence). The cohort consisted of 666 healthy bone marrow donors. All cohort members were sampled while nominally healthy, although unrecorded immune exposures were likely present. The donor was CMV seropositive and belonged to the group of more than 250 seropositive cohort members. Every donor gave a peripheral blood sample, and the peripheral blood mononuclear cells from that sample were used for TCR beta sequencing. The Qiagen DNeasy Blood Extraction Kit was used to extract genomic DNA from the blood cell samples. Comments on this clone: It has no known antigen specificity. Base qualities are missing; no much larger clone stands one base away.

The chain was built from TRBV13 and TRBJ2-3; the junction holds 13 bases that match TRBD2. This sequence was found in a woman in her thirties or forties in good health and CMV-seropositive. Sample: PBMCs. The CDR3 loop reads CASSSLTGTSGTYSTDTQYF. The DNA sequence reads TGTGCCAGCAGCTCCCTGACCGGGACTAGCGGGACGTACAGCACAGATACGCAGTATTTT.